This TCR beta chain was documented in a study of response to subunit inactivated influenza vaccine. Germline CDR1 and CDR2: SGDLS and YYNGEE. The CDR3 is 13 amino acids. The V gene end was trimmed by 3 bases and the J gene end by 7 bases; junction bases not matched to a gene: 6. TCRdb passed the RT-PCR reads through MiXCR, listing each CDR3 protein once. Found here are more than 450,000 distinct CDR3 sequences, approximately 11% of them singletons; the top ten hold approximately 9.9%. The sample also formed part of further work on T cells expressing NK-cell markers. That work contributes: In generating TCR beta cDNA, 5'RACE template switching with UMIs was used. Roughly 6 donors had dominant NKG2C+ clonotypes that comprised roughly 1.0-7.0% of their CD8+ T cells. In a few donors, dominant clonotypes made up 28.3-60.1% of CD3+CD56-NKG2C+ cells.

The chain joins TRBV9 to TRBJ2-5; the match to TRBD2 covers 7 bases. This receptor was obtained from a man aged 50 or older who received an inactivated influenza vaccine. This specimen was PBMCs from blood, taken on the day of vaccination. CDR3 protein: CASSAPGGWTQYF. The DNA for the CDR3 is TGTGCCAGCAGCGCCCCCGGGGGGTGGACCCAGTACTTC. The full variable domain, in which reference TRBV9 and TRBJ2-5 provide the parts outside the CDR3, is DSGVTQTPKHLITATGQRVTLRCSPRSGDLSVYWYQQSLDQGLQFLIQYYNGEERAKGNILERFSAQQFPDLHSELNLSSLELGDSALYFCASSAPGGWTQYFGPGTRLLVL.